These 6 T cell receptor beta chains were sequenced from one sample in a study of human T cells and chemical hapten exposure. Time point meaning: patch test 3, about 24 weeks after DPC sensitization. Treatment described: therapeutic diphenylcyclopropenone sensitization with weekly scalp DPC. TCRdb analysed the RACE reads with MiXCR anew, one entry per CDR3 protein. Among tens of thousands of distinct CDR3 sequences listed, 11% were seen once. The sequenced sample was whole blood, obtained in connection with sensitization to the hapten diphenylcyclopropenone (DPC). These receptors all stem from a woman aged 45-65 years with alopecia areata. Some clones in this sample may be carry-over from other donors' samples.

This chain links TRBV20-1 with TRBJ2-1; 7 nucleotides match TRBD2. The CDR3 has 14 residues. The junction had 11 bases not matched to a gene; V was cut back by 5 bases and J by 7 bases. CDR1 is DFQATT and CDR2 is SNEGSKA in the germline V gene (reference sequence). DNA for the CDR3: TGCAGTGCTCCAAAGAGGCGGGAGAGGAATGAGCAGTTCTTC. It codes for CSAPKRRERNEQFF.

This clonotype was seen repeatedly, ten times or more. The chain recombines TRBV6-2 or TRBV6-3 with TRBJ1-5; D gene unclear. The CDR3 extends over 15 amino acids. V lost 7 bases and J lost 4, with 17 bases in between. Germline assignment: CDR1 MNHEY and CDR2 SVGEGT. The DNA for the CDR3 is TGTGCCAGCATTCAGCGTGGCAGCCCTAATCAGCCCCAGCATTTT. This gives the protein CASIQRGSPNQPQHF.

This clonotype was seen a handful of times. This rearrangement joins TRBV7-9 to TRBJ2-5; D is unclear. Trimming took off 1 base at V and 5 bases at J, with 5 bases between the two ends. The germline CDR1 and CDR2 sequences are SEHNR and FQNEAQ (reference sequence). The CDR3 covers 12 residues. The CDR3 region has the DNA TGTGCCAGCAGCTTAGTCAGCGAGACCCAGTACTTC. This gives the protein CASSLVSETQYF.

This clonotype was recorded once. The chain combines TRBV6-4 with TRBJ2-1, with 7 bases that match TRBD2. The V and J ends lost 10 bases and 3 bases, in that order; junction bases with no gene match: 6. Germline values: CDR1 MRHNA, CDR2 SNTAGT. This CDR3 has 13 amino acids. This chain's CDR3 is CATLSGNYNEQFF. The DNA for the CDR3 is TGTGCCACCCTCAGCGGGAACTACAATGAGCAGTTCTTC.

The chain joins TRBV29-1 to TRBJ2-1; possibly TRBD2 for D (5 bases). The CDR3 contains 14 residues. Trimming took off 6 bases at V and 3 bases at J, with 15 bases between the two ends. CDR1 SQVTM and CDR2 ANQGSEA come from the germline V gene. The CDR3 region is CSVKTLRDYNEQFF. The CDR3 coding sequence is TGCAGCGTGAAAACCCTCCGGGACTACAATGAGCAGTTCTTC.

This clonotype was seen ten or more times. In nucleotides, the CDR3 is TGTGCCAGCAGTTACTCGAGGCAGGGGAGGAACATTCAGTACTTC. Translation gives CASSYSRQGRNIQYF. The V and J genes are TRBV6-5 and TRBJ2-4; either TRBD1 or TRBD2 may supply D (6 bases each). Trimming shortened V by 0 bases and J by 7 bases, and 13 bases separated the two germline ends. The CDR3 totals 15 residues. Germline loops: CDR1 MNHEY, CDR2 SVGAGI.